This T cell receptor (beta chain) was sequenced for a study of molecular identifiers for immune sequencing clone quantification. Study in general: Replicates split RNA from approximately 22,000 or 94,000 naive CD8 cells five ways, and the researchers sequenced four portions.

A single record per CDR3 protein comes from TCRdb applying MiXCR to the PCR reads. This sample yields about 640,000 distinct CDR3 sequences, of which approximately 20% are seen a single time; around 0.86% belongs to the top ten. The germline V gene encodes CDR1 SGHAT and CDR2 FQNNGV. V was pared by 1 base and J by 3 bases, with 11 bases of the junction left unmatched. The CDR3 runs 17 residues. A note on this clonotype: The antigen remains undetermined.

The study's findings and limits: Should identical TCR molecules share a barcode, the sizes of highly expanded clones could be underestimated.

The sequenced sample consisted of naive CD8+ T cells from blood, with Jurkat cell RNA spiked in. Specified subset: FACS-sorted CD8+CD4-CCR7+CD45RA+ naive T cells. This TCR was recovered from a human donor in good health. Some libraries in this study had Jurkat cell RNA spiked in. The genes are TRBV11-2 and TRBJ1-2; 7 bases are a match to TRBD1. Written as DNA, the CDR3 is TGTGCCAGCAGCTTAGGTAACAACCCGGGACAGCACTATGGCTACACCTTC. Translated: CASSLGNNPGQHYGYTF.